The 23 T cell receptor beta chains given below trace back to one sample, sequenced in a study of persistence of HIV-infected CD4 T cells. Sequencing used immunoSEQ version 4 in survey mode. Repertoires were generated with immunoSEQ multiplex PCR, while TCRdb's copy carries only in-frame clones and drops some. The table shows 25,000 to 30,000 clones, with around four fifths occurring only once. Stimulation used 7.5 to 10 ug/mL lysate from CMV-infected fibroblasts. CD40L-negative CD69-negative CD45RO-high memory CD4+ T cells were sorted as populations depleted of antigen-responding cells. No cognate antigen is known for these TCRs. The sample consisted of CD4+ T cells sorted from PBMCs after approximately 20-hour stimulation, taken from a patient who received antiretroviral therapy. The source is an adult woman with HIV who was CMV-seropositive.

The rearrangement joins TRBV13 to TRBJ1-1; D remains unclear. Germline lookup yields CDR1 PRHDT and CDR2 FYEKMQ (reference sequence). Trimming removed 0 bases at V and 5 bases at J, with 13 bases between. This CDR3 comprises 15 residues. In DNA, the CDR3 is TGTGCCAGCAGCTTAGGGGGCGCTTTCGTAACTGAAGCTTTCTTT. It translates to CASSLGGAFVTEAFF.

J is TRBJ2-7 and V is TRBV7-9; tentatively, D is TRBD1 (6 bases). Trimming removed 1 base at V and 6 bases at J, with 10 bases between. This CDR3 is built from 13 residues. In germline, CDR1 is SEHNR, CDR2 FQNEAQ (reference sequence). The CDR3 loop is CASSLEGTTEQYF. CDR3 sequence (DNA): TGTGCCAGCAGCTTAGAGGGGACAACCGAGCAGTACTTC. Variable domain in full (rest from reference TRBV7-9 and TRBJ2-7): DTGVSQNPRHKITKRGQNVTFRCDPISEHNRLYWYRQTLGQGPEFLTYFQNEAQLEKSRLLSDRFSAERPKGSFSTLEIQRTEQGDSAMYLCASSLEGTTEQYFGPGTRLTVT.

The rearrangement uses TRBV18 and TRBJ1-4, with D unclear. This CDR3 contains 15 residues. V dropped 6 bases and J dropped 3 bases, with 14 bases sitting between them. The germline V gene encodes CDR1 KGHSH and CDR2 LQKENI. As DNA, the CDR3 is TGTGCCAGCTCCCCAAACGGAGGGTCTAATGAAAAACTGTTTTTT. As protein: CASSPNGGSNEKLFF.

The chain recombines TRBV28 with TRBJ2-7; TRBD1 agrees at 8 bases. Germline V gene sequence: CDR1 MDHEN, CDR2 SYDVKM. The CDR3 totals 17 residues. V gave up 4 bases and J gave up 3 bases; unmatched junction bases: 14. The DNA of the CDR3 is TGTGCCAGCAGTTCTCCCTTTCGGACAGGGAAATTCTACGAGCAGTACGTC. As protein: CASSSPFRTGKFYEQYV.

As to this clone: This sample also contains other DNA sequences that code for the same CDR3. This sequence joins TRBV5-1 and TRBJ2-2; unclear D gene. CDR1 SGHRS and CDR2 YFSETQ come from the germline V gene. CDR3 length: 15 amino acids. Between the trimmed V and J ends, which lost 0 bases and 1 base, there was a span of 7 bases. This CDR3 reads CASSLGQENTGELFF. The CDR3 DNA reads as TGCGCCAGCAGCTTGGGGCAGGAGAACACCGGGGAGCTGTTTTTT.

The V gene is TRBV4-1, the J gene TRBJ1-2, with unresolved D. This CDR3 has 15 amino acids. Trimming shortened V by 0 bases and J by 8 bases, and 16 bases separated the two germline ends. Germline CDR1 MGHRA, CDR2 YSYEKL. The CDR3 region has the DNA TGCGCCAGCAGCCAAGAAACAGTACAACAGATCGGCTACACCTTC. It translates to CASSQETVQQIGYTF.

The CDR3 reads CASSPPGRAYGYTF. The CDR3 DNA follows: TGTGCCAGCAGCCCGCCGGGACGGGCCTATGGCTACACCTTC. The chain combines TRBV21-1 with TRBJ1-2. TRBV21-1 is annotated as a pseudogene. The CDR3 length is 14 residues.

This clone was picked up one time. The V call is TRBV9, the J call TRBJ1-1; D remains unclear. The CDR3 is made up of 14 amino acids. CDR1 is SGDLS and CDR2 is YYNGEE in the germline V gene. V lost 0 bases, J lost 1 base, and 7 bases lay in between. The CDR3 protein is CASSVVAENTEAFF. The CDR3 bases are TGTGCCAGCAGCGTAGTGGCGGAGAACACTGAAGCTTTCTTT.

This sequence joins TRBV4-1 and TRBJ1-1, with 7 bases fitting TRBD1. Trimming took 4 bases from V and 1 from J; bases not matched to a gene: 3. The CDR3 covers 14 residues. The V gene's germline CDR1 is MGHRA and CDR2 YSYEKL. The CDR3 DNA sequence: TGCGCCAGCAGCCCACAGGGGAAGAACACTGAAGCTTTCTTT. Translated: CASSPQGKNTEAFF.

V gene TRBV2 combines with J gene TRBJ1-2; TRBD1 matches at 10 bases. CDR1 and CDR2 from the germline V gene are SNHLY and FYNNEI. The CDR3 consists of 14 residues. Unmatched junction bases numbered 7, after V lost 6 bases and J lost 6 bases. The CDR3 nucleotides are TGTGCCAGCAGGACGGACAGGGGGAGTGATGGCTACACCTTC. Translating it yields CASRTDRGSDGYTF.

The chain links TRBV5-5 to TRBJ2-2; 7 bases align to TRBD2. The V gene's germline CDR1 is SGHKS and CDR2 YYEKEE (reference sequence). V lost 0 bases to trimming and J lost 7 bases; unmatched junction nucleotides: 6. The CDR3 spans 15 residues. The CDR3 spells CASSLGGGRVGELFF. The CDR3 nucleotides read TGTGCCAGCAGCTTGGGCGGGGGACGGGTCGGGGAGCTGTTTTTT.

The chain links TRBV7-6 to TRBJ1-5; D perhaps matches TRBD1 (5 bases). Looked up from germline, CDR1 is SGHVS and CDR2 is FNYEAQ. This CDR3 region has 15 residues. With 1 base removed from V and 4 bases from J, the gap between germline ends came to 11 bases. Here the CDR3 DNA reads TGTGCCAGCAGCTTAGTGGCAGGGTCAAATCAGCCCCAGCATTTT. Protein sequence: CASSLVAGSNQPQHF.

V gene TRBV12-5 combines with J gene TRBJ2-3; maybe TRBD1 (6 bases). The CDR3 is 12 amino acids. Germline CDR1 reads LGHNT; CDR2 reads FRNRAP. The V end lost 7 bases, the J end lost 3 bases, and 8 bases lay between the germline ends. The CDR3 DNA follows: TGTGCTAGTGAAAGGGGGACAGATACGCAGTATTTT. Protein sequence: CASERGTDTQYF.

This clone was seen only once. The chain employs TRBV3-1 (or the pseudogene TRBV3-2) and TRBJ1-2; 7 bases match TRBD1. This CDR3 has 16 amino acids. V dropped 1 base and J dropped 0; count of bases not matched to a gene: 5. CDR1 and CDR2 from the germline V gene are LGHDT and YNNKEL (reference sequence). This CDR3 is CASSQGQGVANYGYTF. The CDR3 DNA sequence: TGTGCCAGCAGCCAAGGGCAGGGGGTAGCTAACTATGGCTACACCTTC.

This clone was detected only a few times. V and J are TRBV6-5 and TRBJ1-2; 9 bases agree with TRBD1. The CDR3 contains 12 residues. V lost 6 bases and J lost 7; bases outside the gene matches: 3. Per the germline V gene, CDR1 is MNHEY and CDR2 is SVGAGI. CDR3 in amino acids: CASRQGASGYTF. The CDR3 DNA sequence: TGTGCCAGCAGACAGGGGGCAAGTGGCTACACCTTC.

This clone was detected a few times. V gene TRBV7-3 combines with J gene TRBJ1-2, with D tentatively TRBD1 (5 bases). Trimming left V 7 bases short and J 6 bases short, with 18 bases between. The V gene's germline CDR1 is SGHTA and CDR2 FQGTGA. The CDR3 is 14 residues long. The CDR3 DNA reads as TGTGCCAGCAACCCTAAGTGGGGGGTGAATGGCTACACCTTC. Protein sequence: CASNPKWGVNGYTF.

The chain links TRBV9 to TRBJ2-1; 9 bases match TRBD1. Germline V lookup: CDR1 SGDLS, CDR2 YYNGEE. Losses at the gene ends were 4 bases for V and 4 bases for J; bases not matched to a gene: 12. This CDR3 contains 17 residues. The CDR3 sequence is CASSTAISGTGYNEQFF. CDR3 nucleotides: TGTGCCAGCAGCACAGCGATCAGCGGGACAGGGTACAATGAGCAGTTCTTC.

V usage is TRBV18 and J usage is TRBJ1-1; D call uncertain. Trimming took 1 base from V and 4 from J, leaving 4 bases between them. From germline, CDR1 is KGHSH and CDR2 LQKENI. CDR3 length equals 12 residues. The CDR3 nucleotides are TGTGCCAGCTCACCACAATCCACTGAAGCTTTCTTT. This encodes CASSPQSTEAFF.

The rearrangement links TRBV6-5 to TRBJ1-2, with TRBD1 matching 10 bases. The V gene end was trimmed by 6 bases and the J gene end by 7 bases; junction bases not matched to a gene: 11. This CDR3 has 15 residues. CDR1 and CDR2 (germline): MNHEY, SVGAGI. The CDR3 region has the DNA TGTGCCAGCAGGCCACCGGGGACAGGGGTCTCTGGCTACACCTTC. Translation: CASRPPGTGVSGYTF.

The chain recombines TRBV19 with TRBJ2-1; 8 nucleotides agree with TRBD1. V trimming: 7 bases; J trimming: 5 bases; junction bases outside the gene matches: 7. Germline V gene sequence: CDR1 LNHDA, CDR2 SQIVND (reference sequence). The length of the CDR3 is 14 residues. The CDR3 DNA is TGTGCCAGTACGGTGGACAGGGAGGACAATGAGCAGTTCTTC. Its protein is CASTVDREDNEQFF.

The chain carries TRBV9 and TRBJ1-3; D perhaps matches TRBD1 (5 bases). The CDR3 has 15 residues. Trimming cost V 3 bases and J 2 bases, with 12 bases left between them. Germline V gives CDR1 SGDLS, CDR2 YYNGEE. The CDR3 region has the DNA TGTGCCAGCAGCGAGGGGAGGAGGGCTGGAAACACCATATATTTT. Translation: CASSEGRRAGNTIYF.

This clone was seen a few times. The genes are TRBV12-3 or TRBV12-4 and TRBJ1-3; D not resolved. With 8 bases removed from V and 3 bases from J, the gap between germline ends came to 8 bases. The CDR3 runs 12 residues. CDR3: CASSGGGNTIYF. The DNA for the CDR3 is TGTGCCAGCTCGGGAGGTGGAAACACCATATATTTT.

This clone has a single count. The V call is TRBV19, the J call TRBJ2-7; unclear D gene. The ends were cut back, 3 bases at V and 5 bases at J, with 11 bases in the middle. CDR1 LNHDA and CDR2 SQIVND come from the germline V gene (reference sequence). The CDR3 spans 13 residues. In DNA form, the CDR3 reads TGTGCCAGTAGTATTTCCTATGTCGACGAGCAGTACTTC. It yields the protein CASSISYVDEQYF.